This T cell receptor beta chain was documented in a study of blood T cell repertoires in COVID-19. Across the study: PBMCs, B-cell-depleted T cells, or T cells provided the cDNA or gDNA that made up the material.

The method was immunoSEQ multiplex PCR; TCRdb's version includes in-frame clones alone and lacks a portion of them. The table includes around 93,000 clones, about 86% detected once. From germline, CDR1 is ENHRY and CDR2 SYGVKD. J lost 3 bases, V lost 6 bases, and 9 bases had no gene match. This CDR3 region has 16 residues. This chain links TRBV10-3 with TRBJ2-1; 9 bases map to TRBD2. The clonotype comes from a man in his 60s with acute or convalescent COVID-19. The sequencing input was peripheral blood. CDR3 amino acids: CAIRLAGRQGYNEQFF. In nucleotides, the CDR3 is TGTGCCATCAGGCTAGCGGGAAGACAGGGCTACAATGAGCAGTTCTTC.